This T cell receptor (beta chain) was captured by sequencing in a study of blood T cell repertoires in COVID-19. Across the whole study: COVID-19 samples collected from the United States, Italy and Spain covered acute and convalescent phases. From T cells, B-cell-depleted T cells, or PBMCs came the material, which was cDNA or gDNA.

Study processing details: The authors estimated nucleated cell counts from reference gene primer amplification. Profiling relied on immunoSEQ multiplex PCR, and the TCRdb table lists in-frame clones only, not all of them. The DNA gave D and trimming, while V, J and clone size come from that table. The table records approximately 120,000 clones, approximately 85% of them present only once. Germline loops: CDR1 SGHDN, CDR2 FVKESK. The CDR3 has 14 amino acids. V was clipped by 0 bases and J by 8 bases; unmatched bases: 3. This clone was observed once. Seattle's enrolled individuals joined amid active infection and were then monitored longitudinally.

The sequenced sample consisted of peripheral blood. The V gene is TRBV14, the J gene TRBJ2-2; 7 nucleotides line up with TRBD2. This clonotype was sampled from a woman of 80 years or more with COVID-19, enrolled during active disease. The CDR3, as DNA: TGTGCCAGCAGCCAAGAGACTAGCCCTGGGGAGCTGTTTTTT. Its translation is CASSQETSPGELFF.